These 16 T cell receptor beta chains came from one sample sequenced in a study of shared clonotypes between healthy human individuals. Assay used: immunoSEQ multiplex PCR; TCRdb lists only in-frame clones, some missing. The sample holds 550,000 to 600,000 clones, around 78% seen once. Sequencing used PBMCs. The receptor set was obtained from a woman aged 40 to 50 in good health. Some clones in this sample may be carry-over from other donors' samples.

The chain couples TRBV10-3 to TRBJ1-4; D is unresolved. Per the germline V gene, CDR1 is ENHRY and CDR2 is SYGVKD. V lost 5 bases, J lost 5 bases, and 12 bases lay in between. This CDR3 has 14 residues. The CDR3 coding sequence is TGTGCCATCAGTCCGATGGCGCTAAATGAAAAACTGTTTTTT. Protein product: CAISPMALNEKLFF.

The rearrangement uses TRBV28 and TRBJ2-7; unclear D gene. The CDR3 totals 9 residues. CDR1 and CDR2 from the germline V gene are MDHEN and SYDVKM. For the CDR3, the DNA is TGTGTCACTGAACAGAGGCAGTACTTC. It codes for CVTEQRQYF.

The chain combines TRBV2 with TRBJ2-7; the D gene is possibly TRBD1 (5 bases). This CDR3 has 16 residues. The V and J ends lost 4 bases and 3 bases respectively, with 19 bases between them. The germline CDR1 and CDR2 sequences are SNHLY and FYNNEI. CDR3 amino acids: CASSASNTGIFYEQYF. The CDR3 region has the DNA TGTGCCAGCAGTGCCTCAAATACAGGTATTTTCTACGAGCAGTACTTC.

The chain joins TRBV19 to TRBJ1-5; D is possibly TRBD1 (5 bases). V dropped 7 bases and J dropped 4 bases, with 11 bases sitting between them. The CDR3 sequence is 13 residues long. Looked up from germline, CDR1 is LNHDA and CDR2 is SQIVND (reference sequence). CDR3 sequence reads: CASTRDRNQPQHF. As DNA, the CDR3 is TGTGCCAGTACCAGAGACAGAAATCAGCCCCAGCATTTT.

Note on this clone: Other nucleotide sequences in the sample specify the same CDR3. The chain employs TRBV7-9 and TRBJ1-5; D unclear. This CDR3 spans 12 amino acids. V was trimmed by 5 bases and J by 0 bases, leaving 2 bases between them. Germline CDR1 is SEHNR and CDR2 is FQNEAQ (reference sequence). CDR3 residues: CASSLSNQPQHF. CDR3 sequence (DNA): TGTGCCAGCAGCCTTAGCAATCAGCCCCAGCATTTT. Full variable domain (missing parts from reference TRBV7-9 and TRBJ1-5): DTGVSQNPRHKITKRGQNVTFRCDPISEHNRLYWYRQTLGQGPEFLTYFQNEAQLEKSRLLSDRFSAERPKGSFSTLEIQRTEQGDSAMYLCASSLSNQPQHFGDGTRLSIL.

The chain recombines TRBV9 with TRBJ1-1; D remains unclear. The germline CDR1 and CDR2 sequences are SGDLS and YYNGEE. Trimming removed 0 bases at V and 1 base at J, with 7 bases between. This CDR3 is built from 14 residues. The DNA for the CDR3 is TGTGCCAGCAGCGTAGCCAGAGAGAACACTGAAGCTTTCTTT. Its translation is CASSVARENTEAFF.

V gene TRBV27 combines with J gene TRBJ2-3, with D unresolved. The V and J ends lost 2 bases and 3 bases respectively, with 15 bases between them. This CDR3 region has 16 residues. Per germline, CDR1 MNHEY and CDR2 SMNVEV (reference sequence). The CDR3 DNA follows: TGTGCCAGCAGTTTAAAGGCCACCCTACCGACAGATACGCAGTATTTT. As protein: CASSLKATLPTDTQYF.

The table lists this clone with many counts. J is TRBJ1-4 and V is TRBV7-2, with D perhaps TRBD1 (5 bases). The CDR3 loop spans 13 amino acids. Trimming pared 5 bases from V and 8 bases from J, leaving 12 bases between. From germline, CDR1 is SGHTA and CDR2 FQGNSA. The CDR3 nucleotides read TGTGCCAGCAGCCCCGACAGACGCGAAAAACTGTTTTTT. This translates into CASSPDRREKLFF.

In this sample, this clone turned up a few times. This chain links TRBV7-3 with TRBJ2-3; D possibly corresponds to TRBD2 (5 bases). The V end was cut by 5 bases, the J end by 0 bases, with 15 bases between. The CDR3 sequence is 16 residues long. The V gene's germline CDR1 is SGHTA and CDR2 FQGTGA. The CDR3 here is CASSDQRTPSTDTQYF. CDR3 bases: TGTGCCAGCAGCGACCAGCGGACCCCTAGCACAGATACGCAGTATTTT.

This chain connects TRBV7-9 to TRBJ2-1, with 11 positions matching TRBD2. After removal of 5 bases from V and 0 bases from J, the junction contained 6 bases not matched to a gene. Germline V lookup: CDR1 SEHNR, CDR2 FQNEAQ (reference sequence). The CDR3 has 17 residues. The CDR3 coding sequence is TGTGCCAGCAGCACGGGGACTAGCGGAAGCTCCTACAATGAGCAGTTCTTC. It specifies CASSTGTSGSSYNEQFF. The variable domain in full, with the rest retrieved from reference TRBV7-9 and TRBJ2-1, is DTGVSQNPRHKITKRGQNVTFRCDPISEHNRLYWYRQTLGQGPEFLTYFQNEAQLEKSRLLSDRFSAERPKGSFSTLEIQRTEQGDSAMYLCASSTGTSGSSYNEQFFGPGTRLTVL.

The sample holds a few counts of this clone. CDR3 DNA: TGTTCCTCCCGAAACACAAGGGAGCCCCAGCATTTT. The encoded protein is CSSRNTREPQHF. This rearrangement joins TRBV19 to TRBJ1-5; D remains ambiguous. The germline gives CDR1 LNHDA, CDR2 SQIVND (reference sequence). CDR3 length: 12 amino acids.

This rearrangement joins TRBV5-1 to TRBJ2-5, with D possibly matching TRBD1 (6 bases). The CDR3 sequence is 15 residues long. V was clipped by 0 bases and J by 2 bases, with 11 bases between them. Germline V gives CDR1 SGHRS, CDR2 YFSETQ. CDR3 bases: TGCGCCAGCAGCTTGGTGCCCGGACAGCAAGAGACCCAGTACTTC. This encodes CASSLVPGQQETQYF.

The gene calls are TRBV30 and TRBJ2-7; 15 positions match TRBD2. Per germline, CDR1 GTSNPN and CDR2 SVGIG (reference sequence). The CDR3 length is 15 residues. Unmatched junction bases numbered 3, after V lost 1 base and J lost 5 bases. The CDR3 DNA sequence: TGTGCCTGGAGTGGGGGGACTAGCGGGAGGAACGAGCAGTACTTC. This codes for CAWSGGTSGRNEQYF.

V usage is TRBV10-3 and J usage is TRBJ2-7; a weak D match, TRBD1 (5 bases). Between the trimmed V and J ends, which lost 3 bases and 3 bases, there was a span of 12 bases. The CDR3 runs 14 residues. CDR1 is ENHRY and CDR2 is SYGVKD in the germline V gene. The CDR3 DNA is TGTGCCATCAGTGACATCAAAGGGGACTACGAGCAGTACTTC. Its translation is CAISDIKGDYEQYF.

The chain joins TRBV25-1 to TRBJ2-7; weak D call: TRBD1 (6 bases). The germline V gene has CDR1 MGHDK and CDR2 SYGVNS. Trimming left V 1 base short and J 3 bases short, with 13 bases between. The CDR3 spans 15 residues. The CDR3 region has the DNA TGTGCCAGCAGTGAATCCCTGGGCAGGGGCTACGAGCAGTACTTC. It translates to CASSESLGRGYEQYF.

The chain carries TRBV12-5 and TRBJ2-1; D is ambiguous. Per germline, CDR1 LGHNT and CDR2 FRNRAP. CDR3 length equals 16 residues. Deletions cut 0 bases from V and 2 bases from J, with 11 bases between. The CDR3 DNA is TGTGCTAGTGGTTTGGTACGGTTTGGAACCTACAATGAGCAGTTCTTC. Translation gives CASGLVRFGTYNEQFF.